Presented here are 3 T cell receptor beta chains from one specimen sequenced in a study of PD-L1 blockade in urothelial cancer. Time point denoted: pretreatment peripheral blood. Method: immunoSEQ multiplex PCR; TCRdb's copy keeps in-frame clones and lacks some. The table shows 70,000 to 90,000 clones, with more than 70% occurring only once. The sequences come from PBMCs, collected around atezolizumab (anti-PD-L1) treatment. The receptor set was obtained from a man aged 55 to 70 with urothelial cancer.

The chain couples TRBV5-4 to TRBJ2-7; D not certain. The CDR3 spans 15 residues. Germline V lookup: CDR1 SGHNT, CDR2 YYREEE (reference sequence). V lost 3 bases, J lost 0 bases, and 13 bases lay in between. The CDR3 is CASSSVAGLSYEQYF. CDR3 nucleotides: TGTGCCAGCAGCTCGGTAGCTGGCCTCTCCTACGAGCAGTACTTC.

J is TRBJ2-2 and V is TRBV6-5; a weak D match, TRBD1 (5 bases). CDR3 length: 14 amino acids. V shed 2 bases and J shed 3 bases, with 7 bases lying between them. Germline V CDR1 and CDR2: MNHEY, SVGAGI. CDR3 sequence: CASSYIRDTGELFF. In DNA, the CDR3 is TGTGCCAGCAGTTACATCAGGGACACCGGGGAGCTGTTTTTT.

The rearrangement uses TRBV7-8 and TRBJ2-7; TRBD2 is a possible D gene (6 bases). This CDR3 comprises 16 residues. The germline V and J ends were trimmed by 5 bases and 9 bases, with 26 bases remaining between them. Germline V gene sequence: CDR1 SGHVS, CDR2 FQNEAQ. The CDR3, as DNA: TGTGCCAGCAGCGGGAGGTCGGCCACTCCCGTTTTAGGGCAGTACTTC. Encoded protein: CASSGRSATPVLGQYF.